Listed below are T cell receptor beta chains from one sample, sequenced in a study of blood T cells in healthy people across ages. MiXCR, run by TCRdb on the 5' RACE reads, gives a single entry per CDR3 protein. The repertoire holds hundreds of thousands of distinct CDR3 sequences, with approximately 52% as singletons. Sequences were obtained from blood. The receptors were sampled from a woman older than 75 in good health. Each CDR3 is given with its conserved first and last residue. The D gene is left open where the match is weak. Rows may omit the clone size; those that give it use once, few, many or a size class.

j_call: TRBJ2-3
d_call: .
clone_size: once
v_call: TRBV25-1
cdr3_nt: TGTGCCAGCAGTGACCCCGGGGAGGGCACAGATACGCAGTATTTT
cdr3_aa: CASSDPGEGTDTQYF

j_call: TRBJ2-1
d_call: .
clone_size: .
v_call: TRBV18
cdr3_nt: TGTGCCAGCTCATACCGGGACGGAGCTACCAATGAGCAGTTCTTC
cdr3_aa: CASSYRDGATNEQFF

j_call: TRBJ1-2
d_call: TRBD1
clone_size: .
v_call: TRBV2
cdr3_nt: TGTGCCAGCAGGAGCGGACAGGGGGCGATTACTGGCTACACCTTC
cdr3_aa: CASRSGQGAITGYTF

j_call: TRBJ2-7
d_call: .
clone_size: .
v_call: TRBV6-5
cdr3_nt: TGTGCCAGCAGTCCAAACAGCCTCTCCTACGAGCAGTACTTC
cdr3_aa: CASSPNSLSYEQYF

j_call: TRBJ1-1
d_call: .
clone_size: few
v_call: TRBV12-3/TRBV12-4
cdr3_nt: TGTGCCAGCAGTTTCGAAATTCTAGGGTCTGAAGCTTTCTTT
cdr3_aa: CASSFEILGSEAFF

j_call: TRBJ1-2
d_call: .
clone_size: .
v_call: TRBV11-2
cdr3_nt: TGTGCCAGCAGCTTAGATCTGGGGGCGAACTATGGCTACACCTTC
cdr3_aa: CASSLDLGANYGYTF

j_call: TRBJ2-3
d_call: TRBD1
clone_size: .
v_call: TRBV5-1
cdr3_nt: TGCGCCAGCAGCTTGGTTGGACAGGGTAGGGGCACAGATACGCAGTATTTT
cdr3_aa: CASSLVGQGRGTDTQYF

j_call: TRBJ1-1
d_call: .
clone_size: many
v_call: TRBV29-1
cdr3_nt: TGCAGCGTTCCCAGGACGGGGAACACTGAAGCTTTCTTT
cdr3_aa: CSVPRTGNTEAFF

j_call: TRBJ2-5
d_call: .
clone_size: .
v_call: TRBV30
cdr3_nt: TGTGCCCGGAGCGGAGGAAAAGAGACCCAGTACTTC
cdr3_aa: CARSGGKETQYF

j_call: TRBJ1-5
d_call: .
clone_size: .
v_call: TRBV30
cdr3_nt: TGTGCCTGGAGCGCGGGGCAGGGAGGCAATCAGCCCCAGCATTTT
cdr3_aa: CAWSAGQGGNQPQHF

j_call: TRBJ2-1
d_call: TRBD2
clone_size: .
v_call: TRBV20-1
cdr3_nt: TGCAGTGCCACCGACCCATCTAGCGGGAGGATTAGTGAGCAGTTCTTC
cdr3_aa: CSATDPSSGRISEQFF

j_call: TRBJ2-5
d_call: .
clone_size: few
v_call: TRBV28
cdr3_nt: TGTGCCAGCAGCCTGACCCCGAGCGGACCACAGACAAGGGGGCAGTACTTC
cdr3_aa: CASSLTPSGPQTRGQYF

j_call: TRBJ1-5
d_call: .
clone_size: .
v_call: TRBV6-1
cdr3_nt: TGTGCCGGCAGTAAGGCATATGGGACTGGCAATAGCAATCAGCCCCAGCATTTT
cdr3_aa: CAGSKAYGTGNSNQPQHF

j_call: TRBJ1-2
d_call: .
clone_size: .
v_call: TRBV12-3/TRBV12-4
cdr3_nt: TGTGCCAGCACCACCATTAACTATGGCTACACCTTC
cdr3_aa: CASTTINYGYTF

j_call: TRBJ1-2
d_call: TRBD1
clone_size: .
v_call: TRBV3-1
cdr3_nt: TGTGCCAGCAGCCCCTGGACAGGAGGACATGGCTACACCTTC
cdr3_aa: CASSPWTGGHGYTF

j_call: TRBJ2-5
d_call: TRBD1
clone_size: .
v_call: TRBV30
cdr3_nt: TGTGCCGGGACAGATCAAGAGACCCAGTACTTC
cdr3_aa: CAGTDQETQYF

j_call: TRBJ2-5
d_call: TRBD2
clone_size: .
v_call: TRBV7-9
cdr3_nt: TGTGGCAGCAGCTTCGGCGGGAGCGGGGGAGAGACCCAGTACTTC
cdr3_aa: CGSSFGGSGGETQYF

j_call: TRBJ2-1
d_call: TRBD1
clone_size: many
v_call: TRBV6-5
cdr3_nt: TGTGCCAGCAGTTACTTGCGTAGGGTGGACAGGAACAATGAGCAGTTCTTC
cdr3_aa: CASSYLRRVDRNNEQFF

j_call: TRBJ2-1
d_call: .
clone_size: .
v_call: TRBV2
cdr3_nt: TGTGCCAGCAAGGGACCGACAGGCCGGTTCTTC
cdr3_aa: CASKGPTGRFF

j_call: TRBJ2-6
d_call: .
clone_size: .
v_call: TRBV29-1
cdr3_nt: TGCACTATTTTAACTTCTGGGGCCAACGTCCTGACTTTC
cdr3_aa: CTILTSGANVLTF

j_call: TRBJ1-1
d_call: TRBD1
clone_size: many
v_call: TRBV3-1
cdr3_nt: TGTGCCAGCAGCCATACAGGGGGCAGGAACACTGAAGCTTTCTTT
cdr3_aa: CASSHTGGRNTEAFF

j_call: TRBJ2-1
d_call: .
clone_size: .
v_call: TRBV28
cdr3_nt: TGTGCCAGCACCCTGGACGAGAAGCAGTTCTTC
cdr3_aa: CASTLDEKQFF

j_call: TRBJ1-2
d_call: .
clone_size: .
v_call: TRBV29-1
cdr3_nt: TGCAGCTCTCGGGGAGACTATGGCTACACCTTC
cdr3_aa: CSSRGDYGYTF

j_call: TRBJ2-7
d_call: .
clone_size: .
v_call: TRBV5-1
cdr3_nt: TGCGCCAGCAGCGTGGCCGGCAGGGCCTACGAGCAGTACTTC
cdr3_aa: CASSVAGRAYEQYF

j_call: TRBJ2-7
d_call: .
clone_size: few
v_call: TRBV20-1
cdr3_nt: TGCAGTGCTAGCTGGGGGGCCTACGAGCAGTACTTC
cdr3_aa: CSASWGAYEQYF

j_call: TRBJ1-5
d_call: .
clone_size: .
v_call: TRBV12-3/TRBV12-4
cdr3_nt: TGTGCCAGCAGAAGAAGCAATCAGCCCCAGCATTTT
cdr3_aa: CASRRSNQPQHF

j_call: TRBJ1-4
d_call: .
clone_size: .
v_call: TRBV10-3
cdr3_nt: TGTGCCATCAGTGACAGGGCGGAAAAACTGTTTTTT
cdr3_aa: CAISDRAEKLFF

j_call: TRBJ2-1
d_call: TRBD1
clone_size: .
v_call: TRBV2
cdr3_nt: TGTGCCAGCAAATGGGGACAGGGTCTAGGCAATGAGCAGTTCTTC
cdr3_aa: CASKWGQGLGNEQFF

j_call: TRBJ2-1
d_call: .
clone_size: .
v_call: TRBV3-1
cdr3_nt: TGTGCCAGCAGCCAAACTAAGATTAACAGTGAGCAGTTCTTC
cdr3_aa: CASSQTKINSEQFF